The 9 T cell receptor beta chains given below trace back to one sample, sequenced in a study of metastatic and nonmetastatic thyroid tumors. TCRdb re-analyzed the PCR reads using MiXCR. The sample shows roughly 55,000 clones, around 15% of them seen only once. There were no patients who had received any treatment before thyroid surgery. The specimen was blood. These receptors came from a male donor with papillary thyroid cancer or a benign thyroid nodule (not recorded which). Some clones in this sample may be carry-over from other donors' samples.

In this sample, this clone turned up a few times. The rearrangement uses TRBV19 and TRBJ1-1; 7 positions agree with TRBD1. CDR1 LNHDA and CDR2 SQIVND come from the germline V gene (reference sequence). V shed 3 bases and J 1 base; nucleotides not matched to a gene: 14. This CDR3 spans 18 amino acids. CDR3 region: CASSMGLGRGRRNTEAFF. CDR3 bases: TGTGCCAGTAGTATGGGGTTGGGTAGGGGGCGACGGAACACTGAAGCTTTCTTT.

Many counts were recorded for this clone. The V call is TRBV7-8, the J call TRBJ2-2; D call uncertain. Per germline, CDR1 SGHVS and CDR2 FQNEAQ. The V and J ends lost 0 bases and 7 bases respectively, with 21 bases between them. This CDR3 is built from 18 residues. CDR3 in amino acids: CASSLARTIHFTGGELFF. CDR3 DNA: TGTGCCAGCAGCTTAGCGCGAACAATACACTTTACGGGCGGGGAGCTGTTTTTT.

This clone was seen at least ten times. This rearrangement joins TRBV24-1 to TRBJ1-5, with 8 bases fitting TRBD1. CDR3 length equals 13 residues. CDR1 and CDR2 (germline): KGHDR, SFDVKD. Losses at the gene ends were 7 bases for V and 4 bases for J; bases not matched to a gene: 2. As DNA, the CDR3 is TGTGCCACCAGCCGGACAGGGAATCAGCCCCAGCATTTT. Amino acid sequence: CATSRTGNQPQHF.

This clone was seen more than once but under ten times. The chain is built from TRBV5-4 and TRBJ2-7; D possibly corresponds to TRBD2 (6 bases). Trimming cost V 2 bases and J 1 base, with 7 bases left between them. CDR3 length: 13 amino acids. The germline V gene encodes CDR1 SGHNT and CDR2 YYREEE (reference sequence). The CDR3, as DNA: TGTGCCAGCAGCTTCCGGGGGTCCTACGAGCAGTACGTC. This sequence encodes CASSFRGSYEQYV.

The sample holds many counts of this clone. The rearrangement joins TRBV9 to TRBJ2-7, with 9 bases identical to TRBD2. Germline-derived CDR1 and CDR2 are SGDLS and YYNGEE. The length of the CDR3 is 15 residues. The V and J ends lost 3 bases and 2 bases, in that order; junction bases with no gene match: 6. Here the CDR3 DNA reads TGTGCCAGCAGCGAGGCTAGCGGGGTTACCTACGAGCAGTACTTC. Protein sequence: CASSEASGVTYEQYF.

This clone has a count of ten or more. V is TRBV6-2 or TRBV6-3 and J is TRBJ2-2; TRBD2 is a possible D gene (6 bases). The V and J ends lost 6 bases and 7 bases respectively, with 21 bases between them. The germline V gene has CDR1 MNHEY and CDR2 SVGEGT. This CDR3 region has 16 residues. The CDR3 loop is CASSQFTGLTGGELFF. The DNA for the CDR3 is TGTGCCAGCAGCCAGTTCACGGGACTTACGGGCGGGGAGCTGTTTTTT.

This clone was found many times. With a much larger clone just one base away, this may be a read error. V is TRBV7-2 and J is TRBJ2-3; D uncertain. Germline values: CDR1 SGHTA, CDR2 FQGNSA. This CDR3 region has 11 residues. V was clipped by 7 bases and J by 2 bases, with 4 bases between them. CDR3 protein: CASIYTDTQYF. In nucleotides, the CDR3 is TGTGCCAGCATCTACACAGATACGCAGTATTTT.

This clone was picked up many times. The gene calls are TRBV27 and TRBJ2-7; a possible D gene is TRBD2 (5 bases). The CDR3 spans 17 residues. Germline CDR1 reads MNHEY; CDR2 reads SMNVEV (reference sequence). V was pared by 0 bases and J by 6 bases, with 21 bases between. This CDR3 is CASSLSAASLRVGEQYV. The CDR3 bases are TGTGCCAGCAGTTTATCAGCGGCAAGTCTCCGCGTTGGCGAGCAGTACGTC.

The gene calls are TRBV7-9 and TRBJ2-7, with D possibly being TRBD2 (6 bases). CDR3 length: 14 residues. With 5 bases removed from V and 1 base from J, the gap between germline ends came to 12 bases. Germline CDR1 reads SEHNR; CDR2 reads FQNEAQ (reference sequence). The CDR3 reads CASSRVRESYEQYF. CDR3 sequence (DNA): TGTGCCAGCAGCCGGGTTCGGGAGTCCTACGAGCAGTACTTC.